This TCR beta chain came from a study of CD8+ T cells in alopecia areata. Study in general: Female approximately 6-11-week-old C3H/HeJ recipients received skin from approximately 6-13-month-old C3H/HeJ graft donors with spontaneous alopecia. Regarding the study as a whole: Scalp samples also contribute reads from the resident alphabeta T cells found in normal skin. Alopecia totalis/universalis scalp especially showed more expanded CD8+ clones than normal scalp.

Losses at the gene ends were 0 bases for V and 2 bases for J; bases not matched to a gene: 3. The CDR3 length is 15 residues. Germline loops: CDR1 LGHNA, CDR2 YNLKQL (reference sequence). Extraction of RNA preceded its reverse transcription into cDNA, which served as the sequencing template. The table came from immunoSEQ multiplex PCR; TCRdb's copy has only in-frame clones and leaves some out. This repertoire holds some 2,000 clones, and none appear only once. The time point is: mouse skin 6 weeks after grafting, around onset of hair loss. It was at grafting, and again 3 and 6 weeks later, that recipient mouse skin was biopsied. This clone was counted ten times or more. Its target is unknown. These gene names are mouse names. The read terminates 4 residues ahead of where the CDR3 ends, so the germline J gene completes it.

This TCR derives from a C3H/HeJ mouse with alopecia areata. Mouse MHC haplotype: H2-k. This rearrangement joins TRBV5 to TRBJ2-7, with TRBD2 matching 8 bases. The sequencing here drew on skin, taken at week 6. Incomplete CDR3 DNA: TGTGCCAGCAGCCAAGAGGCTGGGGGGACCTAT. This translates into CASSQEAGGTY. The full CDR3 sequence reads CASSQEAGGTYEQYF.